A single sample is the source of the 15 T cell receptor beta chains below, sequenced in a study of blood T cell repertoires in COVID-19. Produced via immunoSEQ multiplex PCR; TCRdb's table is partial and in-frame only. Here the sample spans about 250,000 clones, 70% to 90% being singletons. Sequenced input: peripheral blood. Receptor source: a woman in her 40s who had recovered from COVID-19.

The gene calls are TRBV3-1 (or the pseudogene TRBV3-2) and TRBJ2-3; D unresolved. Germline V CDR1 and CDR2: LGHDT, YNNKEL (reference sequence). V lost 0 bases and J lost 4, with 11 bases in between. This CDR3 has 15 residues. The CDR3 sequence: CASSQDLASSDTQYF. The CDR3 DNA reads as TGTGCCAGCAGCCAAGATTTGGCTAGTTCAGATACGCAGTATTTT.

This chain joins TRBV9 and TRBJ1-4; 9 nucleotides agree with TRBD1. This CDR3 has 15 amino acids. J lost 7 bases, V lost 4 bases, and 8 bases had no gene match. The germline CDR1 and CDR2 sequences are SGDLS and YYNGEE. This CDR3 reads CASSPRQGGSEKLFF. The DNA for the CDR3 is TGTGCCAGCAGCCCCCGACAGGGGGGGAGTGAAAAACTGTTTTTT.

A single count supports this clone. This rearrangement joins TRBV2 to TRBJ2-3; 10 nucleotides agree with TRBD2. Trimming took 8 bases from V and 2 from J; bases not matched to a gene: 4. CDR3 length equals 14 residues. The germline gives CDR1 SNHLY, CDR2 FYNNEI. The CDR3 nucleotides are TGTGCCAGCCCCGGACTAGCGGCCACAGATACGCAGTATTTT. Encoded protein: CASPGLAATDTQYF.

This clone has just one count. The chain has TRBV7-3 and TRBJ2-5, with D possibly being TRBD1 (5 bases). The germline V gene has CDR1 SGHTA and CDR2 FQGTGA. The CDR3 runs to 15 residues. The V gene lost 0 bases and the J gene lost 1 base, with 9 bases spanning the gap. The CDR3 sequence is CASSLTSQGQETQYF. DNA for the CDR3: TGTGCCAGCAGCTTAACGTCGCAGGGCCAAGAGACCCAGTACTTC. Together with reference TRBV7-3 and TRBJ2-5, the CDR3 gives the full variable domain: GAGVSQTPSNKVTEKGKYVELRCDPISGHTALYWYRQSLGQGPEFLIYFQGTGAADDSGLPNDRFFAVRPEGSVSTLKIQRTERGDSAVYLCASSLTSQGQETQYFGPGTRLLVL.

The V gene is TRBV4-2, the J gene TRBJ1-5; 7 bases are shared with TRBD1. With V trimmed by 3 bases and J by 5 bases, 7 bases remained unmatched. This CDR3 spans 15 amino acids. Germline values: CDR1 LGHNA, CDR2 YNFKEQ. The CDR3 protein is CASSQEQGLYQPQHF. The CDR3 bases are TGTGCCAGCAGCCAGGAACAGGGGTTATATCAGCCCCAGCATTTT.

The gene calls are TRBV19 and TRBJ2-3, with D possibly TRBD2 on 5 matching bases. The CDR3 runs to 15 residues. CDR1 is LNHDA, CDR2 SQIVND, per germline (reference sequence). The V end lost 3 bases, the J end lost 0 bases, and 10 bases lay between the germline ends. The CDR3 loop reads CASSMGAVSTDTQYF. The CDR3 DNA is TGTGCCAGTAGTATGGGAGCCGTTAGCACAGATACGCAGTATTTT.

Written as DNA, the CDR3 is TGTGCCAGCAGCCAAGACGGGGTCTCCTACGAGCAGTACTTC. It is translated as CASSQDGVSYEQYF. V is TRBV4-2 and J is TRBJ2-7; D perhaps matches TRBD2 (5 bases). This CDR3 comprises 14 residues. The V and J ends lost 0 bases and 0 bases respectively, with 6 bases between them. Germline-derived CDR1 and CDR2 are LGHNA and YNFKEQ.

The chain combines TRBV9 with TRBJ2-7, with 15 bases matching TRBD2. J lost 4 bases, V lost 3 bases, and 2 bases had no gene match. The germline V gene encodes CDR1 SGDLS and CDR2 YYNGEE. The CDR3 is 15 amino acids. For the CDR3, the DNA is TGTGCCAGCAGCGAGGGACTAGCGGGAGGTTACGAGCAGTACTTC. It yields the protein CASSEGLAGGYEQYF.

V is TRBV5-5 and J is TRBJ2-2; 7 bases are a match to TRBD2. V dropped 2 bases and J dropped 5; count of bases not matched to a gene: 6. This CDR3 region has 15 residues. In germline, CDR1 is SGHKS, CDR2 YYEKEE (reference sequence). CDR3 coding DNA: TGTGCCAGCAGCTTAGGAAGCGGGGCTACCGGGGAGCTGTTTTTT. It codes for CASSLGSGATGELFF.

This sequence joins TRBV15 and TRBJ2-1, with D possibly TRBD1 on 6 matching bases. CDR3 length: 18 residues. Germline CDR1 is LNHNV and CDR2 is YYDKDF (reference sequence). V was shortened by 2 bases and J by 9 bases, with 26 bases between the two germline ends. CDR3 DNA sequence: TGTGCCACCAGCAGACCCGGGACCCCTTCAGGGGCCAAAGTTGAGCAGTTCTTC. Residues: CATSRPGTPSGAKVEQFF.

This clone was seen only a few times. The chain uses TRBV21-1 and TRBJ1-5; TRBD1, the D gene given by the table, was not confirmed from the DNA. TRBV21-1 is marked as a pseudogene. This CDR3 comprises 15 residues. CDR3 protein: CASSIGQGSFQPQHF. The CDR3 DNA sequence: TGTGCCAGCAGCATTGGACAGGGTTCGTTCCAGCCCCAGCATTTT.

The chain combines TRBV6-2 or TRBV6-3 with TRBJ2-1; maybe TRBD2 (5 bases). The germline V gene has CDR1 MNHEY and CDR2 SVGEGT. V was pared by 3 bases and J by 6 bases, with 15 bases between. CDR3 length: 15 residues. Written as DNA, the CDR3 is TGTGCCAGCAGTTATGTGGGGTTGGGAGTCAATGAGCAGTTCTTC. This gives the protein CASSYVGLGVNEQFF.

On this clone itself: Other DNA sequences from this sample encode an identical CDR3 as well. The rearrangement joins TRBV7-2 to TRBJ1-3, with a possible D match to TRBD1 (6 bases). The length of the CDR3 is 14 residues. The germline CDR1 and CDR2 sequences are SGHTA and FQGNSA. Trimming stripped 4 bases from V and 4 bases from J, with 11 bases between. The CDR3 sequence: CASSSQGSGNTIYF. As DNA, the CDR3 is TGTGCCAGCAGCTCTCAGGGGAGCGGAAACACCATATATTTT.

The CDR3 nucleotides are TGTGCCAGCAGTCAAACAGGCGACAAATATGGCTACACCTTC. Translation gives CASSQTGDKYGYTF. The rearrangement links TRBV6-5 to TRBJ1-2, with D tentatively TRBD1 (5 bases). This CDR3 contains 14 residues. Germline lookup yields CDR1 MNHEY and CDR2 SVGAGI. V gave up 5 bases and J gave up 5 bases, with 15 bases separating them.

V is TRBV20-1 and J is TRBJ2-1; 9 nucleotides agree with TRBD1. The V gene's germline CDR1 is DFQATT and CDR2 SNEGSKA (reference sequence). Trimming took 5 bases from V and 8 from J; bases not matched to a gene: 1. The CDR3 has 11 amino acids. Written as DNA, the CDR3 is TGCAGTGCTGGGACAGGGTATGAGCAGTTCTTC. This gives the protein CSAGTGYEQFF.